This T cell receptor (beta chain) is drawn from a study of cytomegalovirus exposure and HLA in healthy donors. Use of 60 Vbeta and 13 Jbeta primers characterized the PCR. TCRdb's copy holds only in-frame clones and misses some; the assay was immunoSEQ multiplex PCR. This repertoire shows 100,000 to 150,000 clones, over 60% found once; its top ten account for approximately 0.94%. CDR1 is KGHSH and CDR2 is LQKENI in the germline V gene. Trimming removed 5 bases at V and 5 bases at J, with 12 bases between. The CDR3 loop spans 13 amino acids. The sample comprised PBMCs. This chain uses TRBV18 with TRBJ1-1; D gene uncertain. The receptor comes from a woman aged 60-75 years in good health and CMV-seronegative. CDR3 amino acids: CASSYDTVTEAFF. For the CDR3, the DNA is TGTGCCAGCTCATATGACACGGTGACTGAAGCTTTCTTT.